The 9 T cell receptor beta chains given below trace back to one sample, sequenced in a study of tumor-infiltrating lymphocytes in primary liver carcinoma. Out of unsorted whole blood came the blood RNA, and germline DNA was extracted as well. TCR beta cDNA was reverse-transcribed from 500 to 550 ng of total RNA. The reaction used a constant-region primer and ProtoScript II reverse transcriptase. Libraries of TCR beta came from three nested multiplex PCR rounds with slightly modified ARM-PCR. With TRBV1-TRBV30 forward primers and a C-beta reverse primer, the first two PCR rounds were run for about 10 cycles each. Each CDR3 protein gets one entry after TCRdb re-called the multiplex PCR reads with MiXCR. This table has 300,000 to 400,000 distinct CDR3 sequences, 55% to 65% appearing once. Sequenced sample: peripheral blood. The receptor set was obtained from a man in his forties or fifties with primary liver carcinoma and hepatitis B virus infection.

This clonotype has more than one count but fewer than ten. For the CDR3, the DNA is TGTGCCAGCCGAAGGGACAGGGGCCTCAATCAGCCCCAGCATTTT. Encoded protein: CASRRDRGLNQPQHF. V usage is TRBV6-5 and J usage is TRBJ1-5, with 10 positions matching TRBD1. V lost 8 bases and J lost 3; bases outside the gene matches: 7. There are 15 residues in the CDR3. Germline V CDR1 and CDR2: MNHEY, SVGAGI.

In regard to this clonotype: Because it lacks the conserved phenylalanine or tryptophan at the end, this CDR3 is likely a read error. The J gene is TRBJ2-2, the V gene TRBV5-4; possible D gene TRBD2, 7 bases. The CDR3 totals 15 residues. Germline V gives CDR1 SGHNT, CDR2 YYREEE (reference sequence). The CDR3 bases are TGTGCCAGCAGCTTGGTTGCGGGGGACACCAGGGAGCTGTTTCTT. Translated, it gives CASSLVAGDTRELFL.

V usage is TRBV5-1 and J usage is TRBJ2-5; D is tentatively TRBD1 or TRBD2 (5 bases each). CDR1 and CDR2 from the germline V gene are SGHRS and YFSETQ. Trimming stripped 3 bases from V and 2 bases from J, with 17 bases between. CDR3 length: 16 amino acids. The CDR3 loop is CASSSRFGTEQETQYF. For the CDR3, the DNA is TGCGCCAGCAGCTCCCGATTTGGGACGGAACAAGAGACCCAGTACTTC.

This clonotype appeared a single time. A much larger clonotype is one base distant, so this may be a read error. The V gene is TRBV5-4, the J gene TRBJ2-3; D assignment may be TRBD1 or TRBD2 (5 bases each). Germline CDR1 reads SGHNT; CDR2 reads YYREEE (reference sequence). The CDR3 runs to 16 residues. V was trimmed by 5 bases and J by 3 bases, leaving 19 bases between them. The CDR3: CASRSGRMGSTDTQYF. The CDR3 DNA sequence: TGTGCCAGCAGATCGGGACGGATGGGTTCGACAGATACGCAGTATTTT.

This clonotype was counted ten times or more. The chain employs TRBV10-3 and TRBJ2-2, with a weak D call TRBD2 (5 bases). CDR3 size: 15 residues. V was pared by 4 bases and J by 7 bases, with 16 bases between. CDR1 and CDR2 (germline): ENHRY, SYGVKD. CDR3 amino acids: CAISGLATGVGELFF. Written as DNA, the CDR3 is TGTGCCATCAGTGGTCTTGCCACCGGGGTCGGGGAGCTGTTTTTT.

The chain is built from TRBV7-8 and TRBJ1-3; a possible D gene is TRBD1 (6 bases). This CDR3 is 16 amino acids long. Germline values: CDR1 SGHVS, CDR2 FQNEAQ. With 1 base removed from V and 2 bases from J, the gap between germline ends came to 12 bases. Here the CDR3 DNA reads TGTGCCAGCAGCTTAGGGGACACATCAGCTGGAAACACCATATATTTT. Translating it yields CASSLGDTSAGNTIYF.

Worth noting for this clonotype: At one end, the junction sequence differs from germline, possibly due to a read error. The chain couples TRBV11-2 to TRBJ2-2, with 8 bases that match TRBD2. Looked up from germline, CDR1 is SGHAT and CDR2 is FQNNGV. This CDR3 has 15 amino acids. CDR3 DNA: TGTGCCAGCAGCTTTCTTAGCGGGAACACCGGGGAGATGTTTTTT. It translates to CASSFLSGNTGEMFF. The whole variable domain, filled in from reference TRBV11-2 and TRBJ2-2, reads EAGVAQSPRYKIIEKRQSVAFWCNPISGHATLYWYQQILGQGPKLLIQFQNNGVVDDSQLPKDRFSAERLKGVDSTLKIQPAKLEDSAVYLCASSFLSGNTGEMFFGEGSRLTVL.

On this clonotype: One junction end does not reproduce the germline sequence, and a read error may be involved. The chain couples TRBV5-1 to TRBJ2-2; TRBD2 matches at 9 bases. In germline, CDR1 is SGHRS, CDR2 YFSETQ. This CDR3 comprises 16 residues. DNA for the CDR3: TGCGCCAGCAGCCCCGTAGCGGGGGCGAGCACCGCGGAGCTGTTTTTT. This translates into CASSPVAGASTAELFF.

Of note for this clonotype: This may stem from a read error, because a much larger clone lies one nucleotide away. The V and J genes are TRBV7-9 and TRBJ2-1; D is undetermined. The CDR3 loop spans 11 amino acids. Germline-derived CDR1 and CDR2 are SEHNR and FQNEAQ (reference sequence). The CDR3 spells CVSSFDNEQFF. DNA for the CDR3: TGTGTCAGCAGCTTTGACAATGAGCAGTTCTTC.